This T cell receptor beta chain was sequenced in a study of OX40 agonist ivuxolimab in advanced cancers. Overall study findings and caveats: Researchers report that CD8+ T cells had, on average, more expanded clones than CD4+.

Using immunoSEQ multiplex PCR, the repertoire was profiled, and TCRdb retains in-frame clones only, with some absent. The table shows 50,000 to 65,000 clones, with approximately 90% occurring only once. Trimming left V 3 bases short and J 2 bases short, with 10 bases between. The CDR3 runs to 14 residues. In germline, CDR1 is LNHDA, CDR2 SQIVND (reference sequence). This clone was seen just once. Its matching antigen is unknown. The TCR originated in an adult with an advanced solid tumor such as melanoma, head and neck, liver or kidney cancer. The chain carries TRBV19 and TRBJ1-1; D unclear. The specimen comprised CD4+ or CD8+ T cells sorted from blood, sampled in a trial of the OX40 agonist ivuxolimab. In nucleotides, the CDR3 is TGTGCCAGTAGTATCAGTGGTACCAACACTGAAGCTTTCTTT. This translates into CASSISGTNTEAFF.